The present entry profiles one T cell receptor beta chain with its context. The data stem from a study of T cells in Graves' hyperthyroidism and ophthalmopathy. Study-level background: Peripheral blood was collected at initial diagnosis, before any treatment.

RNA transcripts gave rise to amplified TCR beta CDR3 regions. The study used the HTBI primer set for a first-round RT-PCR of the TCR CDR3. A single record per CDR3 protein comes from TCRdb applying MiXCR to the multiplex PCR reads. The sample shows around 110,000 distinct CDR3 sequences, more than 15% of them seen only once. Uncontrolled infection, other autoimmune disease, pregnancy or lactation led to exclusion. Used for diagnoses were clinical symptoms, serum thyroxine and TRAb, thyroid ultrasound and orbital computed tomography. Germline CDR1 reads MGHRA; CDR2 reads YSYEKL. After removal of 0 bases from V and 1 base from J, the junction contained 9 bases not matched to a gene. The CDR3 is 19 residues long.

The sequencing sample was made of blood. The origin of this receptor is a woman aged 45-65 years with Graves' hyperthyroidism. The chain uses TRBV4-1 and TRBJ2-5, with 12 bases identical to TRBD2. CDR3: CASSQEGASGRGRQETQYF. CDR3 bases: TGCGCCAGCAGCCAAGAGGGGGCTAGCGGGAGGGGTCGCCAAGAGACCCAGTACTTC.